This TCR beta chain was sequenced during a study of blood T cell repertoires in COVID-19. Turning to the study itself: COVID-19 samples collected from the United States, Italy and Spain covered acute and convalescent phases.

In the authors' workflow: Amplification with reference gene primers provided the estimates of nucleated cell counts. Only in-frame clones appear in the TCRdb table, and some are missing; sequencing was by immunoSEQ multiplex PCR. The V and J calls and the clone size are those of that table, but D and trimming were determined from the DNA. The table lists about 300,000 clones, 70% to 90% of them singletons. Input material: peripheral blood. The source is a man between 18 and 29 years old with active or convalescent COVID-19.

The DNA of the CDR3 is TGTGCCAGCAGCCAAGATAGCGGGGGGGACATTCAGTACTTC. It is translated as CASSQDSGGDIQYF. This chain joins TRBV14 and TRBJ2-4, with 11 nucleotides matching TRBD2. The CDR3 loop spans 14 amino acids. Trimming cost V 0 bases and J 8 bases; bases outside gene matches: 0. From germline, CDR1 is SGHDN and CDR2 FVKESK. Using reference TRBV14 and TRBJ2-4 for the parts outside the CDR3, the full variable domain is EAGVTQFPSHSVIEKGQTVTLRCDPISGHDNLYWYRRVMGKEIKFLLHFVKESKQDESGMPNNRFLAERTGGTYSTLKVQPAELEDSGVYFCASSQDSGGDIQYFGAGTRLSVL.